This TCR beta chain is drawn from a study of cytomegalovirus exposure and HLA in healthy donors. V shed 6 bases, J shed 0 bases, and the junction held 6 bases outside the gene matches. Germline CDR1 and CDR2: SGHTA and FQGNSA. The CDR3 is 15 residues long. Primers: 60 Vbeta forward and 13 Jbeta reverse. Sequencing used immunoSEQ multiplex PCR; TCRdb keeps in-frame clones, though not all of them. This table holds more than 100,000 clones, approximately 82% found once. The V and J genes are TRBV7-2 and TRBJ2-7, with 9 nucleotides matching TRBD2. Specimen: PBMCs. The TCR was taken from a man aged 35 to 55 in good health and CMV-seronegative. DNA of the CDR3: TGTGCCAGCAGTCGACTAGCGGTTTTCTCCTACGAGCAGTACTTC. It encodes CASSRLAVFSYEQYF.